These 16 T cell receptor beta chains share one sample of origin, sequenced in a study of blood T cells in healthy people across ages (dated by TCRdb to the mid-2010s). Receptors were amplified or captured by 5' RACE. The sample was run on an Illumina HiSeq 2500. A second PCR of 7 to 11 cycles was run with a J-beta primer mix and a sample-barcoded 5' primer. TCRdb reprocessing: public reads trimmed at Q25 with fastp, clones called with MiXCR, in-frame beta chains kept. Identical CDR3 protein sequences are pooled into one entry, listed with their most common genes and DNA. Across this sample there are 600,000 to 650,000 distinct CDR3 sequences, with around 54% seen only once. Together, the top ten hold over 30% of the sample. What was sequenced was blood. The receptors come from a man aged 55-75 years in good health.

V usage is TRBV15 and J usage is TRBJ1-5; no clear D gene. V lost 0 bases, J lost 6 bases, and 12 bases lay in between. CDR1 is LNHNV and CDR2 is YYDKDF in the germline V gene (reference sequence). There are 15 residues in the CDR3. The CDR3 reads CATSRDKAGGQPQHF. The CDR3 nucleotides are TGTGCCACCAGCAGAGATAAGGCCGGAGGTCAGCCCCAGCATTTT.

The chain's CDR3 is CAIRGIRGEGGTDTQYF. The CDR3 region has the DNA TGTGCCATCAGAGGAATTAGGGGAGAAGGTGGCACAGATACGCAGTATTTT. The chain links TRBV10-3 to TRBJ2-3; D is tentatively TRBD1 or TRBD2 (5 bases each). The germline CDR1 and CDR2 sequences are ENHRY and SYGVKD. This CDR3 has 17 residues. V was cut by 6 bases and J by 1 base, with 20 bases left in between.

The rearrangement uses TRBV20-1 and TRBJ1-1; no clear D gene. Between the trimmed V and J ends, which lost 1 base and 0 bases, there was a span of 9 bases. CDR1 and CDR2 from the germline V gene are DFQATT and SNEGSKA (reference sequence). This CDR3 contains 14 residues. The CDR3 DNA reads TGCAGTGCTAGAGCAGTGGGAGTGAACACTGAAGCTTTCTTT. Translation: CSARAVGVNTEAFF.

This clonotype has more than one count but fewer than ten. This chain joins TRBV20-1 and TRBJ1-1; D is unclear. CDR1 and CDR2 from the germline V gene are DFQATT and SNEGSKA (reference sequence). The CDR3 has 13 residues. The V end lost 6 bases, the J end lost 0 bases, and 11 bases lay between the germline ends. The CDR3 spells CSADPGLNTEAFF. The CDR3 bases are TGCAGTGCCGACCCGGGGTTGAACACTGAAGCTTTCTTT.

Of note for this clonotype: A junction end diverges from the germline sequence, so it may reflect a read error. V and J are TRBV14 and TRBJ2-7; perhaps D is TRBD1 or TRBD2 (6 bases each). CDR1 SGHDN and CDR2 FVKESK come from the germline V gene. There are 14 residues in the CDR3. The CDR3 spells CASSQVGARGEQYF. CDR3 sequence (DNA): TGTGCCAGCAGCCAAGTGGGGGCGCGGGGTGAGCAGTACTTT.

The V gene is TRBV24-1, the J gene TRBJ2-7; TRBD1 matches 7 bases. Germline V gene data show CDR1 as KGHDR and CDR2 as SFDVKD. The CDR3 is made up of 15 amino acids. Trimming took 8 bases from V and 0 from J; bases not matched to a gene: 9. The CDR3 loop reads CATIIEGQTSYEQYF. CDR3 bases: TGTGCCACCATCATCGAGGGACAGACCTCCTACGAGCAGTACTTC.

The chain employs TRBV2 and TRBJ2-7; D uncertain. The CDR3 length is 12 residues. Trimming shortened V by 4 bases and J by 3 bases, and 7 bases separated the two germline ends. Germline V gene sequence: CDR1 SNHLY, CDR2 FYNNEI. The CDR3 DNA is TGTGCCAGCAGTGTTTTGGACTACGAGCAGTACTTC. Protein sequence: CASSVLDYEQYF.

The chain employs TRBV12-3 or TRBV12-4 and TRBJ2-1; 10 positions agree with TRBD2. CDR3 length: 14 amino acids. V shed 6 bases, J shed 8 bases, and the junction held 7 bases outside the gene matches. DNA for the CDR3: TGTGCCAGCAGCCTAAGCGGGGGGGGCGATGAGCAGTTCTTC. It codes for CASSLSGGGDEQFF.

The chain links TRBV5-1 to TRBJ1-1, with D maybe TRBD1 (5 bases). The CDR3 is 13 residues long. V was shortened by 1 base and J by 7 bases, with 11 bases between the two germline ends. CDR1 SGHRS and CDR2 YFSETQ come from the germline V gene. DNA for the CDR3: TGCGCCAGCAGCTTGACCGGGACCGGTGAAGCTTTCTTT. It codes for CASSLTGTGEAFF.

The chain is built from TRBV12-3 or TRBV12-4 and TRBJ2-6; a possible D gene is TRBD1 (6 bases). This CDR3 comprises 15 residues. V lost 7 bases to trimming and J lost 1 base, with 11 bases between them. The DNA of the CDR3 is TGTGCCAGCACCCGGACAGCTTCTGGGGCCAACGTCCTGACTTTC. Translation: CASTRTASGANVLTF.

The chain is built from TRBV4-2 and TRBJ2-1, with a weak D call TRBD1 (6 bases). Germline V lookup: CDR1 LGHNA, CDR2 YNFKEQ. Trimming took 4 bases from V and 5 from J, leaving 12 bases between them. The CDR3 contains 14 residues. The CDR3, as DNA: TGTGCCAGCAGCCGCGGACAGCGCAACAATGAGCAGTTCTTC. Its translation: CASSRGQRNNEQFF.

The chain employs TRBV4-1 and TRBJ1-1; a weak D match, TRBD1 (5 bases). The CDR3 is 15 amino acids. V was shortened by 1 base and J by 6 bases, with 15 bases between the two germline ends. CDR1 is MGHRA and CDR2 is YSYEKL in the germline V gene. The CDR3 DNA reads TGCGCCAGCAGCCAAGTTGACGGAGGGGTATCTGAAGCTTTCTTT. Translation: CASSQVDGGVSEAFF.

The genes are TRBV6-5 and TRBJ1-1, with TRBD1 identical over 7 bases. Germline-derived CDR1 and CDR2 are MNHEY and SVGAGI. The CDR3 is made up of 17 amino acids. The ends lost 4 bases at V and 1 base at J; junction bases unmatched: 12. DNA of the CDR3: TGTGCCAGCAGTTCTCACAGGGGCGCCGGGGAGAACACTGAAGCTTTCTTT. It specifies CASSSHRGAGENTEAFF.

The gene calls are TRBV7-9 and TRBJ1-1; D gene ambiguous. Germline CDR1 SEHNR, CDR2 FQNEAQ (reference sequence). Trimming took 5 bases from V and 1 from J, leaving 11 bases between them. CDR3 length equals 14 residues. CDR3 nucleotide sequence: TGTGCCAGCAGCGCATTCACAGCGAACACTGAAGCTTTCTTT. It yields the protein CASSAFTANTEAFF.

On this clonotype itself: Compared with germline, one end of the junction differs, possibly owing to a read error. V is TRBV18 and J is TRBJ2-5; 7 bases are shared with TRBD1. Germline CDR1 and CDR2: KGHSH and LQKENI. This CDR3 is built from 15 residues. CDR3 nucleotide sequence: TGTACCAGCTCACCGGGACAGAAAGTCCAAGAGACCCAGTACTTC. Encoded protein: CTSSPGQKVQETQYF.

The chain employs TRBV2 and TRBJ2-5; TRBD2 matches at 10 bases. V gave up 4 bases and J gave up 4 bases; unmatched junction bases: 15. The germline V gene encodes CDR1 SNHLY and CDR2 FYNNEI. This CDR3 contains 18 residues. In DNA, the CDR3 is TGTGCCAGCAGTGTATACCAGCGGGGGGGGACCTACCGAGAGACCCAGTACTTC. Translation: CASSVYQRGGTYRETQYF.